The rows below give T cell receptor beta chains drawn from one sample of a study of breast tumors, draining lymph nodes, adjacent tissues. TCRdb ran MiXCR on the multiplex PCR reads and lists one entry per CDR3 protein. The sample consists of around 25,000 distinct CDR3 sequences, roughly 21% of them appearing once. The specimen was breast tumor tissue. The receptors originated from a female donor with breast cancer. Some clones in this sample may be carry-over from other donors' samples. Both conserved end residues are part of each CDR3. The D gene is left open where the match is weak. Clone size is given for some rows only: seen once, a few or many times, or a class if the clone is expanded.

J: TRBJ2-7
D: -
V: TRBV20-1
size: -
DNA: TGCAGTGCCTCGGACGGAACTATCTACGAGCAGTACTTC
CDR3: CSASDGTIYEQYF

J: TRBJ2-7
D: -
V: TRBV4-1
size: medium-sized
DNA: TGCGCCAGCTCCCGGACCATGTCCTCCTACGAGCAGTACTTC
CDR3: CASSRTMSSYEQYF

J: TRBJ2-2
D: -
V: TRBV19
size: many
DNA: TGTGCCAGTAGTGGGACTCACTACACCGGGGAGCTGTTTTTT
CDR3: CASSGTHYTGELFF

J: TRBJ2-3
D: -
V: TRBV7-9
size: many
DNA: TGTGCCAGCACGGGGGTCACAGATACGCAGTATTTT
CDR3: CASTGVTDTQYF

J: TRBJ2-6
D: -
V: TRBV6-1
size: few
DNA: TGTGCCAGCAGTGCCCGCAGGGCTGGGGCCAACGTCCTGACTTTC
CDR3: CASSARRAGANVLTF

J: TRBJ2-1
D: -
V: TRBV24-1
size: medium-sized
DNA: TGTGCCACCAGTGATATCAGTGAGCAGTTCTTC
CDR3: CATSDISEQFF

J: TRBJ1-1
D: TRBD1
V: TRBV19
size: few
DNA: TGTGCCAGCTACAGGGGGACGGGCACTGAAGCTTTCTTT
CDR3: CASYRGTGTEAFF

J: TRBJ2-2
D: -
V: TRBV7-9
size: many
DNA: TGTGCCAGCAGCTTAGTACTAACGAACACCGGGGAGCTGTTTTTT
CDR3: CASSLVLTNTGELFF

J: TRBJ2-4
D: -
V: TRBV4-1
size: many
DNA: TGCGCCAGCAGCCAAGAGGGTGGAAAGCGAGGGGGAAACATTCAGTACTTC
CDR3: CASSQEGGKRGGNIQYF

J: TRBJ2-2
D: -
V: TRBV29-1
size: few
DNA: TGCAGCGTTGATGGCGGGTGGGGGACCGGGGAGCTGTTTTTT
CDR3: CSVDGGWGTGELFF

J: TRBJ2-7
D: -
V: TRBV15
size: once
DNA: TGTGCCACCAGCAGAGACGGGGGGCAATCCTGCGAGCAGTACTTC
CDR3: CATSRDGGQSCEQYF

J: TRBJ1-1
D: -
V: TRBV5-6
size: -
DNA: TGTGCCAGCAGCCCCCTCCTCCAGGGTCGGGATGCTTTCTTT
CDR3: CASSPLLQGRDAFF

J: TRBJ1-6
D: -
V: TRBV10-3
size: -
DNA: TGTGCCATCAGTGAGTCACAGGCCTCCCTCCACTTT
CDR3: CAISESQASLHF

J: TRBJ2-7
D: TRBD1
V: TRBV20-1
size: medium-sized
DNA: TGCAGTGCTAGGGTACAGGGGGTAAACGAGCAGTACTTC
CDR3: CSARVQGVNEQYF

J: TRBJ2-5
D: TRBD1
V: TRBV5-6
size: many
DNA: TGTGCCAGCAGCTCCGACAGGGGGCGAGGACAAGAGACCCAGTACTTC
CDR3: CASSSDRGRGQETQYF

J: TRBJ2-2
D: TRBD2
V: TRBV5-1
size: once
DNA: TGCGCCAGCAGCGCAGGGACTAGCGGAAACACCGGGGAGCTGTTTTTT
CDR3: CASSAGTSGNTGELFF

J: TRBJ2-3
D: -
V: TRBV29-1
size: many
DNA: TGCAGCGTTGATTTGCCCCCAGATACGCAGTATTTT
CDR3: CSVDLPPDTQYF

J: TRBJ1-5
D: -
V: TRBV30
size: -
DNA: TGTGCCTGGAGAAGCCAGGATAGACCGGGCAATCAGCCCCAGCATTTT
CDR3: CAWRSQDRPGNQPQHF

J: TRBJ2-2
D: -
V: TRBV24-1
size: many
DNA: TGTGCCACCAGAGGGGGAAGAGGCACCGGGGAGCTGTTTTTT
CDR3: CATRGGRGTGELFF

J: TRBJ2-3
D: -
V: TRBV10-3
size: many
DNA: TGTGCCATCAGAGGCGGACTCACAGATACGCAGTATTTT
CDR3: CAIRGGLTDTQYF

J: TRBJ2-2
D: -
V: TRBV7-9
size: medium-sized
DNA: TGTGCCAGCAGCTGGGGGGACATCCGCCTAAACACCGGGGAGCTGTTTTTT
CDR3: CASSWGDIRLNTGELFF

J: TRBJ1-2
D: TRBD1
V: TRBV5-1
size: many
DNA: TGCGCCAGCAGCCCCGGGACAGGGATTCTGGGCGGCTACACCTTC
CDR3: CASSPGTGILGGYTF

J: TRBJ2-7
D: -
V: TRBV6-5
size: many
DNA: TGTGCCAGCAGCTATAGCGCATACTACGAGCAGTACTTC
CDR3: CASSYSAYYEQYF

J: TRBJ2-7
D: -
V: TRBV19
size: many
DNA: TGTGCCAGTAGTTCTCCGGGACAAGAAAACGAGCAGTACTTC
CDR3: CASSSPGQENEQYF

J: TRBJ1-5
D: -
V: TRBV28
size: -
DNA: TGTGCCAGCAGTTTATTGGGGGGGGCCGATCAGCCCCAGCATTTT
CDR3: CASSLLGGADQPQHF

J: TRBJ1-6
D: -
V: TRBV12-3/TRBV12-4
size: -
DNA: TGTGCCAGCAGTTCCCAGCATTCACCCCTCCACTTT
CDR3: CASSSQHSPLHF

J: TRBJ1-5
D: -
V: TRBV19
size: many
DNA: TGTGCCAGTAGTATCAGGGCCGTTTTTAAACCCCAGCATTTT
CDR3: CASSIRAVFKPQHF

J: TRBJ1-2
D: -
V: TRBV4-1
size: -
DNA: TGCGCCAGCAGCAGGGCAGACTCTAGCTATGGCTACACCTTC
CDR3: CASSRADSSYGYTF